One sample yielded the 27 T cell receptor beta chains listed below, sequenced in a study of blood T cell repertoires in COVID-19. Here immunoSEQ multiplex PCR was the method, and the copy in TCRdb shows in-frame clones only, minus some. Here the sample spans roughly 280,000 clones, about 87% being singletons. The sample comprised peripheral blood. These TCRs come from a woman aged 55 to 70 with COVID-19, enrolled during active disease.

This chain uses TRBV19 with TRBJ2-5; 8 nucleotides agree with TRBD1. The ends lost 6 bases at V and 4 bases at J; junction bases unmatched: 13. The CDR3 runs 16 residues. Germline CDR1 LNHDA, CDR2 SQIVND (reference sequence). Written as DNA, the CDR3 is TGTGCCAGTAGCCCTCAGGGAGGACAGGGTACAGAGACCCAGTACTTC. Amino acids: CASSPQGGQGTETQYF.

This rearrangement joins TRBV20-1 to TRBJ1-2; D remains unclear. CDR3 size: 11 residues. The V and J ends lost 6 bases and 2 bases respectively, with 7 bases between them. Germline assignment: CDR1 DFQATT and CDR2 SNEGSKA (reference sequence). The CDR3 DNA is TGCAGTGCCACAGACAACTATGGCTACACCTTC. Its translation: CSATDNYGYTF.

The chain uses TRBV9 and TRBJ2-4, with 8 bases matching TRBD1. V shed 0 bases and J 0 bases; nucleotides not matched to a gene: 5. This CDR3 region has 17 residues. Germline CDR1 reads SGDLS; CDR2 reads YYNGEE. The CDR3 bases are TGTGCCAGCAGCGTAGCTCCGGGACAGGTAGCCAAAAACATTCAGTACTTC. As protein: CASSVAPGQVAKNIQYF.

This rearrangement joins TRBV2 to TRBJ2-7, with TRBD1 matching 7 bases. The germline CDR1 and CDR2 sequences are SNHLY and FYNNEI. With V trimmed by 8 bases and J by 3 bases, 4 bases remained unmatched. This CDR3 region has 12 residues. The DNA of the CDR3 is TGTGCCAGCTTGGGACAGAACTACGAGCAGTACTTC. Translated: CASLGQNYEQYF.

This clone was counted a few times. The chain couples TRBV5-4 to TRBJ2-2; tentative D call: TRBD1 (7 bases). The germline V and J ends were trimmed by 3 bases and 3 bases, with 12 bases remaining between them. This CDR3 comprises 15 residues. Germline values: CDR1 SGHNT, CDR2 YYREEE (reference sequence). This CDR3 reads CASSSQGRYTGELFF. The DNA of the CDR3 is TGTGCCAGCAGCTCACAGGGGAGGTACACCGGGGAGCTGTTTTTT. The whole variable domain, filled in from reference TRBV5-4 and TRBJ2-2, reads ETGVTQSPTHLIKTRGQQVTLRCSSQSGHNTVSWYQQALGQGPQFIFQYYREEENGRGNFPPRFSGLQFPNYSSELNVNALELDDSALYLCASSSQGRYTGELFFGEGSRLTVL.

V and J are TRBV4-2 and TRBJ1-5; 7 bases line up with TRBD1. Germline-derived CDR1 and CDR2 are LGHNA and YNFKEQ. The CDR3 length is 15 residues. The V gene end was trimmed by 4 bases and the J gene end by 3 bases; junction bases not matched to a gene: 6. CDR3 in DNA: TGTGCCAGCAGCCGGGCGGACAGGTCCAATCAGCCCCAGCATTTT. As protein: CASSRADRSNQPQHF.

CDR3 in amino acids: CASSIRIAGSTDTQYF. The DNA for the CDR3 is TGTGCCAGTAGTATTCGGATAGCGGGAAGCACAGATACGCAGTATTTT. The chain joins TRBV19 to TRBJ2-3, with 8 nucleotides matching TRBD2. The J segment lost 0 bases and the V segment lost 3 bases, leaving 5 bases of the junction unmatched. The germline gives CDR1 LNHDA, CDR2 SQIVND (reference sequence). The CDR3 length is 16 residues.

This clone was observed a single time. The chain has TRBV5-1 and TRBJ1-1, with unresolved D. V was clipped by 4 bases and J by 5 bases, with 15 bases between them. Looked up from germline, CDR1 is SGHRS and CDR2 is YFSETQ. The CDR3 spans 14 residues. CDR3 residues: CASSPREGMTEAFF. The CDR3 coding sequence is TGCGCCAGCAGCCCCCGGGAGGGTATGACTGAAGCTTTCTTT. The complete variable domain, with remaining parts taken from reference TRBV5-1 and TRBJ1-1, reads KAGVTQTPRYLIKTRGQQVTLSCSPISGHRSVSWYQQTPGQGLQFLFEYFSETQRNKGNFPGRFSGRQFSNSRSEMNVSTLELGDSALYLCASSPREGMTEAFFGQGTRLTVV.

There are a few counts of this clone. V gene TRBV11-3 combines with J gene TRBJ1-1, with 7 bases that match TRBD1. Germline loops: CDR1 SGHNT, CDR2 YENEEA. The CDR3 covers 14 residues. Trimming took 7 bases from V and 3 from J; bases not matched to a gene: 8. Written as DNA, the CDR3 is TGTGCCAGCACCTCGACAGGGTGGGACACTGAAGCTTTCTTT. The encoded protein is CASTSTGWDTEAFF.

The J gene is TRBJ1-2, the V gene TRBV4-2; D uncertain. Looked up from germline, CDR1 is LGHNA and CDR2 is YNFKEQ. The V end was cut by 2 bases, the J end by 4 bases, with 17 bases between. This CDR3 has 16 amino acids. The CDR3 region has the DNA TGTGCCAGCAGCCAACCAACACCACCCGTCTTCTATGGCTACACCTTC. Translated: CASSQPTPPVFYGYTF.

The chain has TRBV5-1 and TRBJ2-1; TRBD2 matches 11 bases. The CDR3 is made up of 16 amino acids. CDR1 is SGHRS and CDR2 is YFSETQ in the germline V gene. The junction had 5 bases not matched to a gene; V was cut back by 4 bases and J by 2 bases. CDR3 loop: CASSTGTSGPYNEQFF. The CDR3 bases are TGCGCCAGCAGCACCGGGACTAGCGGTCCCTACAATGAGCAGTTCTTC.

V and J are TRBV4-1 and TRBJ2-7; the match to TRBD2 covers 9 bases. Germline CDR1 is MGHRA and CDR2 is YSYEKL. The ends lost 0 bases at V and 9 bases at J; junction bases unmatched: 18. This CDR3 has 18 residues. The CDR3 reads CASSQEGAVAGVSRVQYF. The CDR3 DNA is TGCGCCAGCAGCCAAGAGGGGGCCGTAGCGGGAGTGAGCCGGGTGCAGTACTTC.

For the CDR3, the DNA is TGTGCCAGCAGCCAAGACAGGGGGAATCAGCCCCAGCATTTT. The encoded protein is CASSQDRGNQPQHF. The gene calls are TRBV4-2 and TRBJ1-5; TRBD1 matches at 7 bases. This CDR3 has 14 amino acids. Trimming removed 0 bases from V and 4 bases from J; junction bases left unmatched: 0. CDR1 and CDR2 from the germline V gene are LGHNA and YNFKEQ.

V usage is TRBV5-1 and J usage is TRBJ1-4; a possible D gene is TRBD1 (5 bases). Trimming shortened V by 8 bases and J by 5 bases, and 25 bases separated the two germline ends. The CDR3 contains 17 residues. The germline CDR1 and CDR2 sequences are SGHRS and YFSETQ. CDR3 sequence: CASKQGAGPAGNEKLFF. The CDR3 region has the DNA TGCGCCAGTAAGCAAGGGGCGGGCCCGGCGGGAAATGAAAAACTGTTTTTT.

This sequence joins TRBV7-9 and TRBJ1-2; 8 bases match TRBD1. This CDR3 is 13 amino acids long. Germline trimming cut 5 bases from V and 6 bases from J; bases unmatched to any gene: 5. The germline V gene has CDR1 SEHNR and CDR2 FQNEAQ (reference sequence). Here the CDR3 reads CASSITGGNGYTF. The CDR3 DNA reads as TGTGCCAGCAGCATTACAGGGGGTAATGGCTACACCTTC.

This sequence joins TRBV2 and TRBJ2-5, with 8 nucleotides matching TRBD2. The V gene end was trimmed by 2 bases and the J gene end by 3 bases; junction bases not matched to a gene: 11. CDR1 SNHLY and CDR2 FYNNEI come from the germline V gene. The CDR3 spans 17 residues. The CDR3 loop is CASSEREGGLDKETQYF. Here the CDR3 DNA reads TGTGCCAGCAGTGAAAGGGAAGGGGGACTAGATAAAGAGACCCAGTACTTC.

This chain links TRBV4-1 with TRBJ1-2; 8 bases match TRBD1. CDR3 length: 15 residues. The V segment lost 4 bases and the J segment 4 bases; nucleotides outside the gene matches: 8. Germline CDR1 MGHRA, CDR2 YSYEKL. The CDR3 DNA reads as TGCGCCAGCAGCCCAGGGGGCTTACGAGGCTATGGCTACACCTTC. Protein sequence: CASSPGGLRGYGYTF.

This chain joins TRBV27 and TRBJ2-3, with 10 nucleotides matching TRBD2. Germline CDR1 and CDR2: MNHEY and SMNVEV (reference sequence). This CDR3 has 16 residues. J gave up 3 bases and V 4 bases, and 7 bases lay outside the gene matches. This chain's CDR3 is CASSWSTAGGTDTQYF. DNA of the CDR3: TGTGCCAGCAGTTGGTCTACAGCGGGAGGGACAGATACGCAGTATTTT.

The chain has TRBV2 and TRBJ1-4; no clear D. The V end lost 0 bases, the J end lost 5 bases, and 10 bases lay between the germline ends. The CDR3 is 15 amino acids. In germline, CDR1 is SNHLY, CDR2 FYNNEI. In DNA, the CDR3 is TGTGCCAGCAGTGAAGCTAGGGCGGGGAATGAAAAACTGTTTTTT. Encoded protein: CASSEARAGNEKLFF.

This clone has just one count. The chain links TRBV30 to TRBJ2-2; 11 bases are shared with TRBD2. The CDR3 spans 15 residues. The J segment lost 7 bases and the V segment lost 6 bases, leaving 10 bases of the junction unmatched. Germline CDR1 and CDR2: GTSNPN and SVGIG (reference sequence). CDR3 sequence: CACTLLAGAGGELFF. CDR3 DNA: TGTGCCTGCACGCTACTAGCGGGAGCGGGCGGGGAGCTGTTTTTT.

This sequence joins TRBV6-5 and TRBJ2-7; perhaps TRBD2 as D (5 bases). This CDR3 is 14 amino acids long. From germline, CDR1 is MNHEY and CDR2 SVGAGI. V shed 5 bases and J shed 7 bases, with 18 bases lying between them. The CDR3 DNA follows: TGTGCCAGCAGTCGTGCGGCAGGAGGTCGGGAGCAGTACTTC. The encoded protein is CASSRAAGGREQYF.

This chain joins TRBV7-2 and TRBJ2-7; a weak D match, TRBD1 (6 bases). This CDR3 region has 15 residues. In germline, CDR1 is SGHTA, CDR2 FQGNSA. V lost 1 base and J 3 bases, leaving 13 bases between the germline ends. The CDR3 bases are TGTGCCAGCAGCTTAGTTGGATCAGGGGACTACGAGCAGTACTTC. Encoded protein: CASSLVGSGDYEQYF.

The chain uses TRBV28 and TRBJ2-3; unclear D gene. V was clipped by 2 bases and J by 4 bases, with 10 bases between them. CDR1 and CDR2 from the germline V gene are MDHEN and SYDVKM. The CDR3 sequence is 14 residues long. As DNA, the CDR3 is TGTGCCAGCAGTTTAGCGTACCCTCCAGATACGCAGTATTTT. It translates to CASSLAYPPDTQYF.

This chain links TRBV5-1 with TRBJ2-7, with 7 bases identical to TRBD2. The germline CDR1 and CDR2 sequences are SGHRS and YFSETQ. The CDR3 length is 14 residues. V was pared by 3 bases and J by 3 bases, with 6 bases of the junction left unmatched. CDR3 loop: CASSWPGLNYEQYF. The CDR3 region has the DNA TGCGCCAGCAGCTGGCCGGGACTAAACTACGAGCAGTACTTC.

V gene TRBV11-2 combines with J gene TRBJ2-7, with TRBD1 matching 7 bases. Germline CDR1 and CDR2: SGHAT and FQNNGV. The length of the CDR3 is 13 residues. The trim removed 3 bases at V and 3 bases at J, leaving 2 bases unmatched. This CDR3 is CASSLGDSYEQYF. In DNA form, the CDR3 reads TGTGCCAGCAGCTTGGGGGACAGCTACGAGCAGTACTTC.

This clone was observed a single time. Other DNA sequences in this sample translate to the same CDR3. The chain is built from TRBV11-1 and TRBJ2-7; TRBD1 matches at 9 bases. The J segment lost 1 base and the V segment lost 1 base, leaving 2 bases of the junction unmatched. The length of the CDR3 is 15 residues. Germline V CDR1 and CDR2: SGHAT, FQDESV (reference sequence). CDR3 protein: CASSLGQGVSYEQYF. The CDR3 nucleotides are TGTGCCAGCAGCTTAGGACAGGGGGTTTCCTACGAGCAGTACTTC. Full variable domain (rest looked up from reference TRBV11-1 and TRBJ2-7): EAEVAQSPRYKITEKSQAVAFWCDPISGHATLYWYRQILGQGPELLVQFQDESVVDDSQLPKDRFSAERLKGVDSTLKIQPAELGDSAMYLCASSLGQGVSYEQYFGPGTRLTVT.

V gene TRBV18 combines with J gene TRBJ2-4; TRBD2 agrees at 13 bases. Trimming at V came to 4 bases and at J to 15 bases, leaving 15 bases not matched to a gene. CDR1 is KGHSH, CDR2 LQKENI, per germline. This CDR3 comprises 16 residues. CDR3 bases: TGTGCCAGCTCACGAACACGGACTAGCGGGAGTAACGTGGTGTACTTC. It specifies CASSRTRTSGSNVVYF.